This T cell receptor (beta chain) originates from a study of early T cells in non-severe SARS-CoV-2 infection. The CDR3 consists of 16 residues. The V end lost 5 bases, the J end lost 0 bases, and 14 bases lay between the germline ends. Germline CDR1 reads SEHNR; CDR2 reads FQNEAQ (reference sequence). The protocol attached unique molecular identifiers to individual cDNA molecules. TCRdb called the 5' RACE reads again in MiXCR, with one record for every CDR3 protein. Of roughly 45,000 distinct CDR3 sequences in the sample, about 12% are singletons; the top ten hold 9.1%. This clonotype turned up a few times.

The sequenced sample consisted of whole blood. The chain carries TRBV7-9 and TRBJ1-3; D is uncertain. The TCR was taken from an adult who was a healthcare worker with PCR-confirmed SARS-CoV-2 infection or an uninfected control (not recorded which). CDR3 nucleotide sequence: TGTGCCAGCAGCCCGTGGAGACTTAACTCTGGAAACACCATATATTTT. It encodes CASSPWRLNSGNTIYF.